The present TCR beta chain was sequenced within a study of cytotoxic CD8 clonotypes in ibrutinib-treated CLL. Whole-study context: Researchers reported approximately twelve relapsed/refractory and 15 treatment-naive patients, some 18 of them IGHV unmutated.

Deep sequencing aimed at 1 in 200,000 to 1 in 1 million T cells' resolution. Repertoires were generated with immunoSEQ multiplex PCR, while TCRdb's copy carries only in-frame clones and drops some. The sample yields 160,000 or so clones, 70% to 85% seen once. V was shortened by 2 bases and J by 0 bases, with 15 bases between the two germline ends. The CDR3 contains 17 residues. The germline CDR1 and CDR2 sequences are KGHSH and LQKENI. In this sample, this clone turned up once. The chain couples TRBV18 to TRBJ2-3; D unclear. This sample comprised PBMCs, obtained after 24 months of ibrutinib treatment. This clonotype originated in a human donor with chronic lymphocytic leukemia. CDR3 residues: CASSPIGPAASTDTQYF. The CDR3 region has the DNA TGTGCCAGCTCACCAATCGGGCCAGCAGCTAGCACAGATACGCAGTATTTT.